What follows describes a single TCR beta chain. The germline V gene encodes CDR1 MNHEY and CDR2 SVGEGT. V was clipped by 3 bases and J by 3 bases, with 18 bases between them. CDR3 length equals 16 residues. The data were taken from a study of blood T cell repertoires in COVID-19. On the study more broadly: Samples came from the United States, Italy and Spain, spanning acute and convalescent COVID-19.

TCRdb's copy holds only in-frame clones and misses some; the assay was immunoSEQ multiplex PCR. The data contain over 250,000 clones, approximately 89% of them singletons. Participants' own reports of clinical history determined their cohort assignment. This chain joins TRBV6-2 or TRBV6-3 and TRBJ2-7; TRBD1 might be the D (5 bases). Sequencing input: PBMCs or T cells enriched from blood (not recorded which). The receptor comes from a woman aged 30 to 39 who had recovered from COVID-19. The CDR3 DNA follows: TGTGCCAGCAGTTATCGGCCAGGGCCCACCCACTACGAGCAGTACTTC. Its protein product is CASSYRPGPTHYEQYF.